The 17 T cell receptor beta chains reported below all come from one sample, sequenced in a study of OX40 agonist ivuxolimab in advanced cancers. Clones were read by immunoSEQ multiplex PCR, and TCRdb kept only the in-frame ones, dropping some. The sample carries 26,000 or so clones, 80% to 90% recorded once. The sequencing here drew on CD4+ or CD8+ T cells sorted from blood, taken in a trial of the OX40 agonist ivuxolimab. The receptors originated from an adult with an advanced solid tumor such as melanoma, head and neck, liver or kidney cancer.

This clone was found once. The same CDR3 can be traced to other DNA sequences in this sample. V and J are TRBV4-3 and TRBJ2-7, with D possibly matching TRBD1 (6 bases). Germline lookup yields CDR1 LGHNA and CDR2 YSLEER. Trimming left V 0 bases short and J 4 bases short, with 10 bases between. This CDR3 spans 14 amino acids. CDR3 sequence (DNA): TGCGCCAGCAGCCAAGACAGGGGCGGATACGAGCAGTACTTC. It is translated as CASSQDRGGYEQYF.

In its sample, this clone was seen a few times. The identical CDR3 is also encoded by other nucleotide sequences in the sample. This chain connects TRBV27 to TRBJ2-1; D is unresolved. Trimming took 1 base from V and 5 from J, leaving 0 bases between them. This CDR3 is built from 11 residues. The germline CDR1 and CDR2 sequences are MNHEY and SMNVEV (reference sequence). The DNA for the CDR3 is TGTGCCAGCAGTTTATACAATGAGCAGTTCTTC. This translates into CASSLYNEQFF.

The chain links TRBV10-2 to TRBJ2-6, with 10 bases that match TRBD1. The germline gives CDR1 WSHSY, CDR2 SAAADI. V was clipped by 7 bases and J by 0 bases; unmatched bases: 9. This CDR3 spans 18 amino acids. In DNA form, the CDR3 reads TGCGCCAGCAACCCGACAGGGGGCGGGAACTCTGGGGCCAACGTCCTGACTTTC. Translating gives CASNPTGGGNSGANVLTF.

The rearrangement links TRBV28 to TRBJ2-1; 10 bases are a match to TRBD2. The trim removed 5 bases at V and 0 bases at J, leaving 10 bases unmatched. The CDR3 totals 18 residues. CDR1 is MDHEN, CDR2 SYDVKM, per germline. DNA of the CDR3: TGTGCCAGCAGTCTCCGGCCCCTAGCGGGAGTCTCCTACAATGAGCAGTTCTTC. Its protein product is CASSLRPLAGVSYNEQFF.

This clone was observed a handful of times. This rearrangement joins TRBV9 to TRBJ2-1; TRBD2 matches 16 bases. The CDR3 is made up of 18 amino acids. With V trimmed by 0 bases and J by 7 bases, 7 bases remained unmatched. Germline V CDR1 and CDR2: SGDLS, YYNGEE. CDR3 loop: CASSVDGTSGRGRNEQFF. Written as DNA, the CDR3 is TGTGCCAGCAGCGTAGATGGGACTAGCGGGAGGGGCCGGAATGAGCAGTTCTTC.

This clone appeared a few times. CDR3 loop: CASSPRLEGYNEQFF. The CDR3 DNA sequence: TGTGCCAGCAGCCCGAGACTAGAGGGTTACAATGAGCAGTTCTTC. The V and J genes are TRBV13 and TRBJ2-1; tentatively, D is TRBD2 (6 bases). Deletions cut 5 bases from V and 4 bases from J, with 15 bases between. The CDR3 has 15 residues. Germline loops: CDR1 PRHDT, CDR2 FYEKMQ (reference sequence).

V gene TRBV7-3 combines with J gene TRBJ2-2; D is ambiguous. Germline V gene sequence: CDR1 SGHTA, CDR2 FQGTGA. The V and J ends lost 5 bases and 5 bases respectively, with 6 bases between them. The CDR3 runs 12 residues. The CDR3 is CASSDRTGELFF. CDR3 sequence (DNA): TGTGCCAGCAGCGACCGAACCGGGGAGCTGTTTTTT.

The CDR3 region has the DNA TGCGCCAGCAGCTTGACCGGCTTTAAGGGCTCACCCCTCCACTTT. This gives the protein CASSLTGFKGSPLHF. The V and J genes are TRBV5-1 and TRBJ1-6; no definite D call. Germline V gene data show CDR1 as SGHRS and CDR2 as YFSETQ. This CDR3 is built from 15 residues. Trimming shortened V by 1 base and J by 10 bases, and 15 bases separated the two germline ends.

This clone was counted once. CDR3 protein: CASSLGQGYNSNQPQHF. CDR3 in DNA: TGTGCCAGCAGCCTAGGACAGGGATATAATAGCAATCAGCCCCAGCATTTT. The chain employs TRBV5-4 and TRBJ1-5, with TRBD1 identical over 8 bases. Looked up from germline, CDR1 is SGHNT and CDR2 is YYREEE (reference sequence). This CDR3 has 17 residues. V dropped 4 bases and J dropped 0; count of bases not matched to a gene: 9.

The CDR3 here is CAISDRVGATNEKLFF. The CDR3 nucleotides read TGTGCCATCAGTGACAGGGTTGGTGCAACTAATGAAAAACTGTTTTTT. The chain uses TRBV10-3 and TRBJ1-4, with D maybe TRBD1 (5 bases). CDR3 length: 16 residues. Germline CDR1 and CDR2: ENHRY and SYGVKD. V lost 3 bases and J 0 bases, leaving 11 bases between the germline ends.

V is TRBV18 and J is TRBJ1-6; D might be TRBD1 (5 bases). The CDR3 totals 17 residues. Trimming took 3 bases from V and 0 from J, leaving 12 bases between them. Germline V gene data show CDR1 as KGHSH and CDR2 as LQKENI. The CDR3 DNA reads TGTGCCAGCTCACCGGGGCCCCAGGTCTCCTATAATTCACCCCTCCACTTT. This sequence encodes CASSPGPQVSYNSPLHF.

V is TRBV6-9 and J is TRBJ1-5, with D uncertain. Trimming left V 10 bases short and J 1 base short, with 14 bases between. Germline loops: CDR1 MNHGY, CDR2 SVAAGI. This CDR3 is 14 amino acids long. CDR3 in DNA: TGTGCCACCCAACCCGGGGTAAGCAATCAGCCCCAGCATTTT. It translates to CATQPGVSNQPQHF.

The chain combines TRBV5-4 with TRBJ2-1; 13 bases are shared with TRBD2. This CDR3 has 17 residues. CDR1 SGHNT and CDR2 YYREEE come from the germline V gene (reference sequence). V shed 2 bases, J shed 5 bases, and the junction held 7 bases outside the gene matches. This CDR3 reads CASSFRTSGSTNNEQFF. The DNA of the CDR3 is TGTGCCAGCAGCTTCCGGACTAGCGGGAGTACCAACAATGAGCAGTTCTTC.

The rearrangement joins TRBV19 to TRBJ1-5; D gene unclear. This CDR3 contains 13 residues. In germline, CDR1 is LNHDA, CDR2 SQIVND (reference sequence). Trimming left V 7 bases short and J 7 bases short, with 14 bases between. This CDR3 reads CASTDWPGQPQHF. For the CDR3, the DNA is TGTGCCAGTACCGACTGGCCTGGACAGCCCCAGCATTTT.

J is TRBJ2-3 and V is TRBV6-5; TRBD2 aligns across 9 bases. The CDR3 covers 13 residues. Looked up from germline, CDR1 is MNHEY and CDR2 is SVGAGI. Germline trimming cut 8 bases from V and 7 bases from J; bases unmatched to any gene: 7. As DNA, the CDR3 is TGTGCCAGCCGCGGGAGGGCCGAGTATACGCAGTATTTT. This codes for CASRGRAEYTQYF.

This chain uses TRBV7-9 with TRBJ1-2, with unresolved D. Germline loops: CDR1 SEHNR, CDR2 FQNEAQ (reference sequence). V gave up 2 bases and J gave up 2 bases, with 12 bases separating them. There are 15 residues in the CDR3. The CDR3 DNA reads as TGTGCCAGCAGCTTAATAGGGCCGATAAACTATGGCTACACCTTC. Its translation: CASSLIGPINYGYTF.

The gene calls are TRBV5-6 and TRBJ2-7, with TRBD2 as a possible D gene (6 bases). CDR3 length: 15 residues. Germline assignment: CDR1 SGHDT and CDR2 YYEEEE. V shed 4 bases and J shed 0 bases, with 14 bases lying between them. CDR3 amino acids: CASSKGRGSSYEQYF. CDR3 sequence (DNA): TGTGCCAGCAGCAAAGGACGGGGGAGCTCCTACGAGCAGTACTTC.